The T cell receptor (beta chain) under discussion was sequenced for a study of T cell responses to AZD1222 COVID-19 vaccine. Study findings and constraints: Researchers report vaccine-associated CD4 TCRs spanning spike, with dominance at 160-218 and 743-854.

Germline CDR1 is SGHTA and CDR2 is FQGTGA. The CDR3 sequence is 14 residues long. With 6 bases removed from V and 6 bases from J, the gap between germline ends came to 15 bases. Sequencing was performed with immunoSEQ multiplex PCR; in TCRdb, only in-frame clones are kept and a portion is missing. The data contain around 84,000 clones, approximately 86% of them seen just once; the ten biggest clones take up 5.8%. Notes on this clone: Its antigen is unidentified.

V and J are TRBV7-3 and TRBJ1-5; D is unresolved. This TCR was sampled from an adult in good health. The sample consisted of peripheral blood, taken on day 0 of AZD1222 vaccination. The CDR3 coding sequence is TGTGCCAGCAGGTACAAAAATAGGGTTCAGCCCCAGCATTTT. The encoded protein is CASRYKNRVQPQHF.